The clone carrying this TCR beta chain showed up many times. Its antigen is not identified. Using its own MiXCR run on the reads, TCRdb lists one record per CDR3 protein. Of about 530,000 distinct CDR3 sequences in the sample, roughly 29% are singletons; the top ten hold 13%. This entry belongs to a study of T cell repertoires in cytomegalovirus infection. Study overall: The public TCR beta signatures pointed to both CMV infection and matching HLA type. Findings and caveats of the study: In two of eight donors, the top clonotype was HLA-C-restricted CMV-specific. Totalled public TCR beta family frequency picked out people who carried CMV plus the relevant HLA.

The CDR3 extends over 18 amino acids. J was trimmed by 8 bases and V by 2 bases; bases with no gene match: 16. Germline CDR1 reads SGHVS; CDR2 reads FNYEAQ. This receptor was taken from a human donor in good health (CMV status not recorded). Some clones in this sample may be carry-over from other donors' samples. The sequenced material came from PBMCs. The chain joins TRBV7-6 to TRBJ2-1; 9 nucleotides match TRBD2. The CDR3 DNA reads TGTGCCAGCAGCTTACCTCAACGGGGCGGGAGGGCCACGGATGAGCAGTTCTTC. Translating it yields CASSLPQRGGRATDEQFF.